The present TCR beta chain was sequenced within a study of blood T cell repertoires in COVID-19. The CDR3 contains 13 residues. V dropped 0 bases and J dropped 11; count of bases not matched to a gene: 4. Per the germline V gene, CDR1 is MNHEY and CDR2 is SMNVEV (reference sequence). As handled by the study authors: Estimation of nucleated cell counts relied on the amplification of reference gene primers. Assay: immunoSEQ multiplex PCR; the TCRdb copy retains only in-frame clones and omits some. V and J calls and clone size are given by that table; D and trimming were obtained from the DNA. This table has 250,000 to 300,000 clones, approximately 77% appearing once.

The chain carries TRBV27 and TRBJ1-1, with TRBD1 matching 9 bases. This receptor was identified in a woman aged 18 to 35 with acute or convalescent COVID-19. Sequencing was carried out using peripheral blood. In nucleotides, the CDR3 is TGTGCCAGCAGTTTATCCGGGACAGGGATGGCTTTCTTT. This gives the protein CASSLSGTGMAFF.